This T cell receptor (beta chain) stems from a study of shared clonotypes between healthy human individuals (dated by TCRdb to 2020 to 2022). Looking at the study overall: The cohort included three men and a couple of women between 18 and 49 years of age. Per donor, leukapheresis produced somewhere between about 0.85 and 9.5 billion PBMCs. To estimate repertoire size and how much clonotypes are shared between individuals, the study performed deep sequencing of blood TCR repertoires from about five healthy adults. For each donor, three plates each were used for CD4 naive and CD4 memory, two plates were used for CD8 naive, and one plate was used for CD8 memory. To increase sequencing depth and limit assay-specific biases, different laboratories used diverse techniques to prepare libraries and sequence TCR repertoires. The full study reports these points: Incomplete sequencing was indicated by rarefaction of sorted-subset datasets, despite the large sequencing depth. Because the study included only a small number of donors, the genetic and exposure-history diversity represented was limited. Only blood was sampled, and tissue TCR repertoires likely differ from those in blood. When several donors were compared, the shared fraction of clonotypes was around 4.6% for naive CD4, around 3.5% for naive CD8, roughly 2.5% for memory CD4, and roughly 0.43% for memory CD8. Naive subsets generally had larger estimated clonotype richness than memory subsets did. Compared with non-shared clonotypes, the clonotypes found in all four sorted-subset donors had higher generation probabilities. Pairwise subsampling led to the expectation that sequencing depth would affect the degree of clonotype sharing among donors.

This clone came up once. Its specific antigen is unknown. The sample holds no much larger clone one base away, and base qualities are not on file. Donors were healthy HIV-negative adults with no recently reported acute infections or vaccinations. Only Caucasian adults living in Nashville, Tennessee, USA were represented among the donors. CD4+ T cells were enriched by magnetic negative selection, after which naive cells were positively selected on CD45RA and the negative fraction was taken as the memory subset. Blood was collected by leukapheresis, and PBMCs were isolated by Ficoll-Histopaque density gradient centrifugation and then cryopreserved in liquid nitrogen vapor phase. Purity and quantity of every magnetically sorted T cell population were checked by analytical flow cytometry. Genomic DNA was isolated from every sorted fraction and measured by UV absorbance on a Nanodrop 2000c. TCR CDR3 regions were amplified from genomic DNA by multiplex PCR using the deep immunoSEQ assay. Extracted genomic DNA from each cell subset was distributed evenly across all wells of several immunoSEQ 96-well plates, and each plate was treated as a replicate. For sorted subsets, roughly 190 ng of genomic DNA, equivalent to 25,000 to 35,000 T cell genomes, went into each replicate PCR. The purified libraries were quantified using a Qubit 3.0 fluorometer, sized with a Bioanalyzer 2100, and then quantified again using the KAPA Library Quantification kit. A separate single-read 150-cycle Illumina NextSeq 550 flow cell was used to sequence each immunoSEQ 96-well plate. As for how the authors treated the data: Because the immunoSEQ output held only junctional sequences and lacked quality scores, the filtering could not match the filtering applied to full-length reads. To assign V/J genes and CDR3, sequences were annotated using PyIR, a Python wrapper for IgBLAST v1.9, with IMGT germline references. Reads with weak V/J assignments (E-value above 1e-6), missing CDR3, stop codons, out-of-frame junctions, or ambiguous translated residues were removed. V3J clonotypes were defined as sequences sharing an identical inferred V gene, J gene, and CDR3 amino acid sequence. To compute the percentage overlap between repertoires, the number of shared unique clonotypes was divided by the size of the smaller repertoire. Repertoire richness was assessed with RTK rarefaction, the Chao1 estimator, and Recon v2.1 estimates of unobserved clonotypes. OLGA was used to compute generation probabilities for all TCRbeta clonotypes that the gDNA method yielded from a handful of donors. TCRdb mirrors the immuneACCESS table, restricted to in-frame sequences. Some clones are absent from its copies; in checked studies, under half trace to an unresolved V gene, and the reason for the others is unknown. V, J and clone size reflect that table, while D and trimming were determined from the DNA. Within this sample are about 1.5 million clones, with roughly 98% of them counted one time only. The ten largest clonotypes hold 0.4% to 0.55% of the sample.

According to the germline V gene, CDR1 reads MDHEN and CDR2 reads SYDVKM. V is clipped by 5 bases and J by 0 bases, and the sequence between their germline boundaries is 5 bases long. The CDR3 runs 13 residues from the cysteine to the phenylalanine. Of the read, only the CDR3 DNA is kept; its 39 bases are in frame from base 1. The chain uses TRBV28 and TRBJ1-5; the D gene lacks a confident call. Sequencing input: naive CD4+ T cells sorted from blood. The cell subset or site label for this specimen denotes: CD45RA+ positively selected. The TCR was taken from a man younger than 40 in good health. The DNA sequence is as follows: TGTGCCAGCAGTGCCGATAGCAATCAGCCCCAGCATTTT. Translated, this is CASSADSNQPQHF.